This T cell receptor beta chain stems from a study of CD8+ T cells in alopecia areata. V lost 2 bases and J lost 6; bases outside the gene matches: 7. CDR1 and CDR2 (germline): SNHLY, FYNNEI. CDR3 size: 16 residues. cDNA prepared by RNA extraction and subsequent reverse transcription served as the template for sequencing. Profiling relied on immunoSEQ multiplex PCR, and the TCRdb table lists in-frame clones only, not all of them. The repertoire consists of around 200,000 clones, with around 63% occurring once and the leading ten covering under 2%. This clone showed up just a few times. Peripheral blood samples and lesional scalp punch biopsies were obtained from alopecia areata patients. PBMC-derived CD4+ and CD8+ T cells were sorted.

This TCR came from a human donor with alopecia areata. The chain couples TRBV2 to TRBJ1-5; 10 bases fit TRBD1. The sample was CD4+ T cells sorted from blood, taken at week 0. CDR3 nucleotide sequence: TGTGCCAGCAGTGAAATCGGGACAGGGGACATTCAGCCCCAGCATTTT. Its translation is CASSEIGTGDIQPQHF. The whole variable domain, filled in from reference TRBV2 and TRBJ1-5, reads EPEVTQTPSHQVTQMGQEVILRCVPISNHLYFYWYRQILGQKVEFLVSFYNNEISEKSEIFDDQFSVERPDGSNFTLKIRSTKLEDSAMYFCASSEIGTGDIQPQHFGDGTRLSIL.